This T cell receptor (beta chain) was documented in a study of T cells in localized non-small cell lung cancer. Data came from immunoSEQ multiplex PCR; TCRdb stores just in-frame clones and leaves some out. The sample consists of roughly 6,700 clones, around 45% of them appearing once. The CDR3 runs to 14 residues. The V and J ends lost 6 bases and 5 bases, in that order; junction bases with no gene match: 7. Germline V gene data show CDR1 as MNHGY and CDR2 as SAAAGT. This clonotype originated in a man aged 35 to 70 with stage III lung adenocarcinoma. The sequencing used lung tumor tissue, collected before any cancer treatment. The chain recombines TRBV6-8 with TRBJ1-1, with 9 bases that match TRBD1. The CDR3 bases are TGTGCCAGCAGCCCTAGGACAGGGGAGACTGAAGCTTTCTTT. It specifies CASSPRTGETEAFF.